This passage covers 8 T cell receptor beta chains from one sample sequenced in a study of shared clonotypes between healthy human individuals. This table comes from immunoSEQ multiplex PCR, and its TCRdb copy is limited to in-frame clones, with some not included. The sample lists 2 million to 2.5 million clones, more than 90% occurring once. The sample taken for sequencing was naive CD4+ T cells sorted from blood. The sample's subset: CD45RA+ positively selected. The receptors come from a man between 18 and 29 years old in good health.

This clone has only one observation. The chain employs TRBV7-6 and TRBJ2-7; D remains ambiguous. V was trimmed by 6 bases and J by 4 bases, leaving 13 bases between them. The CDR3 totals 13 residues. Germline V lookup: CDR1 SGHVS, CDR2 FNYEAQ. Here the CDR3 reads CASSPSARYEQYF. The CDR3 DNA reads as TGTGCCAGCAGTCCCTCAGCCCGATACGAGCAGTACTTC.

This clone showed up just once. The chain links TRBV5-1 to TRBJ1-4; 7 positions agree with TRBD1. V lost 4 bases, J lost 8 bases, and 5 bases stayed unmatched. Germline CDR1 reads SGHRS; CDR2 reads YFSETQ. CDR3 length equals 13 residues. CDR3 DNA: TGCGCCAGCAGCGACAGGGTGCACGAAAAACTGTTTTTT. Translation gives CASSDRVHEKLFF.

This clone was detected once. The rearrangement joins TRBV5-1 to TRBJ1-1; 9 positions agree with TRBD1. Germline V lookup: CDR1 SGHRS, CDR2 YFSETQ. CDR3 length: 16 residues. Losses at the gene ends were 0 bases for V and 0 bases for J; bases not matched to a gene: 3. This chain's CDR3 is CASSLDRGQLNTEAFF. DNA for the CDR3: TGCGCCAGCAGCTTGGACAGGGGGCAGCTGAACACTGAAGCTTTCTTT.

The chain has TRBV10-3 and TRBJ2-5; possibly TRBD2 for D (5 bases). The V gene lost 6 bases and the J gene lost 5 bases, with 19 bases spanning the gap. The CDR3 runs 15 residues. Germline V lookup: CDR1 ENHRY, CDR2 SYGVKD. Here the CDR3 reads CAIRISDSGEETQYF. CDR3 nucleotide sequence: TGTGCCATCAGAATTAGCGACTCCGGGGAGGAGACCCAGTACTTC.

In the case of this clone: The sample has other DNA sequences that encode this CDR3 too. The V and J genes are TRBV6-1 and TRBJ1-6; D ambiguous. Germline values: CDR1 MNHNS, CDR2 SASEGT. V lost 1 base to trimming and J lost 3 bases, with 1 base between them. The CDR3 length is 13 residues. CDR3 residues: CASSEDYNSPLHF. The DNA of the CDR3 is TGTGCCAGCAGTGAAGACTATAATTCACCCCTCCACTTT.

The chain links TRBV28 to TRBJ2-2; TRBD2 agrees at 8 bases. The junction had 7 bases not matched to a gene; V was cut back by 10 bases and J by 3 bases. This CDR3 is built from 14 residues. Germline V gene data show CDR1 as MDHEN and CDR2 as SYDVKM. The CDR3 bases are TGTGCCACCAACGGGGGGGGCTACACCGGGGAGCTGTTTTTT. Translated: CATNGGGYTGELFF.

The CDR3 region has the DNA TGCGCCAGCAGCCAAGCCGGGACAGCGAGCACAGATACGCAGTATTTT. Translated, it gives CASSQAGTASTDTQYF. The V gene is TRBV4-3, the J gene TRBJ2-3; 7 nucleotides align to TRBD1. Germline CDR1 reads LGHNA; CDR2 reads YSLEER. The V segment lost 1 base and the J segment 0 bases; nucleotides outside the gene matches: 4. This CDR3 comprises 16 residues.

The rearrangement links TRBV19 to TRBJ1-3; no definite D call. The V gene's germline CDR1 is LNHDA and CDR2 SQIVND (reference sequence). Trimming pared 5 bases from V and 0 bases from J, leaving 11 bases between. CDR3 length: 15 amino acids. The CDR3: CASSAQFLSGNTIYF. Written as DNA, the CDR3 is TGTGCCAGTAGTGCCCAGTTCCTCTCTGGAAACACCATATATTTT.